The rows below give T cell receptor beta chains drawn from one sample of a study of blood T cells in healthy people across ages. TCRdb fed the 5' RACE reads into MiXCR, producing one record per CDR3 protein. The sample carries hundreds of thousands of distinct CDR3 sequences, approximately 50% recorded once. Sequenced input: blood. The receptor set was obtained from a woman aged 55-69 years in good health. Each CDR3 is given with its conserved first and last residue. D genes are given only for firm matches. Where a row states a size, it is once, few, many or the class of an expanded clone; other rows omit it.

clone_size	d_call	v_call	j_call	cdr3_aa	cdr3_nt
once	NA	TRBV5-6	TRBJ2-5	CASSTPRTREQYF	TGTGCCAGCAGCACACCTAGGACAAGGGAGCAGTACTTC
NA	NA	TRBV7-2	TRBJ1-1	CASSEQSNTEAFF	TGTGCCAGCAGTGAACAGTCGAACACTGAAGCTTTCTTT
few	NA	TRBV5-1	TRBJ1-4	CASSLDTSNEKLFF	TGCGCCAGCAGCCTAGACACCTCTAATGAAAAACTGTTTTTT
few	NA	TRBV4-3	TRBJ1-2	CASSQDRAGPGYTF	TGCGCCAGCAGCCAAGATCGTGCAGGGCCGGGCTACACCTTC
NA	TRBD2	TRBV9	TRBJ2-1	CASRRTSGSNEQFF	TGTGCCAGCAGGAGGACTAGCGGGAGCAATGAGCAGTTCTTC
NA	NA	TRBV7-3	TRBJ1-1	CASSFGLAGTEAFF	TGTGCCAGCAGCTTCGGCCTCGCGGGCACTGAAGCTTTCTTT
few	NA	TRBV11-1	TRBJ2-7	CASSWKGIAYEQYF	TGTGCCAGCAGCTGGAAAGGGATTGCCTACGAGCAGTACTTC
many	TRBD2	TRBV7-2	TRBJ2-7	CASSLGLAGAYEQYF	TGCGCCAGCAGCTTGGGACTAGCGGGAGCCTACGAGCAGTACTTC
NA	TRBD1	TRBV9	TRBJ2-6	CASSSGSGGSGANVLTF	TGTGCCAGCAGCTCCGGGTCAGGGGGCTCTGGGGCCAACGTCCTGACTTTC
NA	TRBD2	TRBV5-1	TRBJ2-7	CASSGGTSVTYEQYF	TGCGCCAGCAGCGGCGGGACTAGCGTGACCTACGAGCAGTACTTC
NA	TRBD2	TRBV30	TRBJ2-7	CAWSPRGDEQYF	TGTGCCTGGAGTCCCCGGGGGGATGAGCAGTACTTC
NA	TRBD2	TRBV29-1	TRBJ2-5	CSVVPSGSGGETQYF	TGCAGCGTTGTGCCTAGCGGGAGTGGCGGAGAGACCCAGTACTTC
NA	NA	TRBV25-1	TRBJ2-3	CASSVYWDTQYF	TGTGCCAGCAGTGTTTACTGGGATACGCAGTATTTT